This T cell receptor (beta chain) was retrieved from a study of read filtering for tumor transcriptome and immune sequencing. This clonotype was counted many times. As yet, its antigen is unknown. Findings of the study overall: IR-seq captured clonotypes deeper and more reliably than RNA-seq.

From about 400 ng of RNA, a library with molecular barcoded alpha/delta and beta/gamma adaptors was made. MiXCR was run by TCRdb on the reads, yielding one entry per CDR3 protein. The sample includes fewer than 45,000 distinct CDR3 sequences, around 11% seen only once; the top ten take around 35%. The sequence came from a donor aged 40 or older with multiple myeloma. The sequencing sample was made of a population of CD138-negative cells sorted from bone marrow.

The CDR3 protein is CASSQDALGAGRVMNTEAFF. The CDR3 DNA follows: TGTGCCAGCAGCCAAGACGCTCTCGGGGCAGGGAGGGTCATGAACACTGAAGCTTTCTTT. The chain recombines TRBV4-2 with TRBJ1-1, with D possibly being TRBD1 (5 bases). Germline V gene sequence: CDR1 LGHNA, CDR2 YNFKEQ. CDR3 size: 20 residues. Trimming stripped 0 bases from V and 0 bases from J, with 23 bases between.